This TCR beta chain originates from a study of early T cells in non-severe SARS-CoV-2 infection. TCRdb used MiXCR to reprocess the 5' RACE reads, holding one entry per CDR3 protein. This sample yields about 44,000 distinct CDR3 sequences, of which roughly 6% are seen a single time; around 12% belongs to the top ten. Trimming removed 2 bases from V and 6 bases from J, with 18 bases in between. The CDR3 is made up of 15 amino acids. CDR1 SGDLS and CDR2 YYNGEE come from the germline V gene. Overall study findings and caveats: Missing private and CD4 specificities, VDJdb matching favored anti-spike CD8 responses.

Note on this clonotype: The antigen is not known.

Input material: whole blood. The chain joins TRBV9 to TRBJ2-7; D assignment may be TRBD1 or TRBD2 (5 bases each). The origin of this receptor is an adult who was a healthcare worker with PCR-confirmed SARS-CoV-2 infection or an uninfected control (not recorded which). CDR3 residues: CASSVTGASLSEQYF. The CDR3 DNA follows: TGTGCCAGCAGCGTTACCGGGGCCAGCCTCAGCGAGCAGTACTTC.